Listed below are T cell receptor beta chains from one sample, sequenced in a study of blood T cell repertoires in COVID-19. Libraries were prepared by immunoSEQ multiplex PCR; TCRdb keeps only in-frame clonotypes and omits some of them. The table records 100,000 to 150,000 clones, around nine tenths of them present only once. The sequenced sample was peripheral blood. All receptors derive from a man in his 70s with active COVID-19. Each CDR3 is given without its conserved first and last residue.

J gene | V gene | CDR3 protein
TRBJ2-1 | TRBV9 | ASSAQTSGYNEQF
TRBJ2-1 | TRBV4-3 | ASSQSAGSRNEQF
TRBJ1-1 | TRBV28 | ASSSRGHMNTEAF
TRBJ1-2 | TRBV27 | ASSLVPGGYGYT
TRBJ2-2 | TRBV5-1 | ASSLQGISGELF
TRBJ1-2 | TRBV6-2/TRBV6-3 | ASSQGQGSGYT
TRBJ2-7 | TRBV19 | ASRWGTSGPYEQY
TRBJ2-3 | TRBV18 | ASSPPTGGKADTQY
TRBJ2-7 | TRBV5-5 | ASSLGRGNYEQY
TRBJ2-3 | TRBV21-1 | ASSNGQSARERRGDTQY
TRBJ1-1 | TRBV12-3/TRBV12-4 | ASSFRGGTEAF
TRBJ2-2 | TRBV30 | AWSGRVDTGELF
TRBJ2-5 | TRBV5-5 | ASSPHGGAGQETQY
TRBJ2-2 | TRBV19 | ASWRTGGRRELF
TRBJ1-2 | TRBV11-2 | ASTGTGGRYGYT
TRBJ2-3 | TRBV11-2 | ASSLAGDRVRDTQY
TRBJ1-3 | TRBV28 | ASRTGQRNTIY
TRBJ2-1 | TRBV30 | AWRASGTSGRGNEQF
TRBJ2-7 | TRBV29-1 | SVYGTGTSGYEQY
TRBJ1-2 | TRBV28 | ASTANYGYT
TRBJ2-1 | TRBV9 | ASSGTGQGLNEQF
TRBJ2-2 | TRBV19 | ASSMGARGQPIGTGELF
TRBJ2-7 | TRBV7-2 | ASSLDRALFISYEQY
TRBJ2-3 | TRBV7-9 | ASSLYPRTSGTNTQY
TRBJ2-3 | TRBV27 | ASAARAYRTDTQY
TRBJ2-7 | TRBV7-3 | ASSPGQGLYEQY
TRBJ1-2 | TRBV28 | ASSLGRDYGYT
TRBJ2-7 | TRBV5-4 | ASSLADGESYEQY
TRBJ2-3 | TRBV29-1 | SVGQKVDTQY
TRBJ1-2 | TRBV7-9 | ASSLWGDSGYT
TRBJ1-1 | TRBV3-1/TRBV3-2 | ASSQPGRGGTEAF
TRBJ1-2 | TRBV30 | AWTNRGSYGYT
TRBJ1-1 | TRBV6-2/TRBV6-3 | ASSQQGPGNTEAF
TRBJ2-7 | TRBV14 | ARQQIGTGGAPSSYEQY
TRBJ2-7 | TRBV7-2 | ASSLVRGSSRQY